The T cell receptor beta chain described here comes from a study of T-cell reconstitution after alpha-beta-depleted transplantation in children. Study-wide results and limits: T-cell counts and diversity were attributed mostly to newly produced T cells one year after transplant.

A TCRbeta library incorporating unique molecular identifiers was prepared. TCRdb re-analysed the PCR reads in MiXCR, keeping a single row per CDR3 protein. This table holds fewer than 550,000 distinct CDR3 sequences, 10% to 12% found once. Germline V gene lookup returns CDR1 SQVTM and CDR2 ANQGSEA. The CDR3 has 16 residues. V shed 7 bases, J shed 7 bases, and the junction held 19 bases outside the gene matches. As to this clonotype: Its specificity is not known.

Sequencing was performed on PBMCs, mostly from graft donor cells, taken 180 days after TCRalphabeta/CD19-depleted stem cell transplant. The V call is TRBV29-1, the J call TRBJ2-1; TRBD2 matches 7 bases. The clonotype was recovered from a female patient aged 2-9 years who had a stem cell transplant for aplastic anemia, so the T cells may come from the graft donor. CDR3 region: CSAVVAGVLTRNEQFF. As DNA, the CDR3 is TGCAGCGCCGTAGTTGCGGGGGTTCTAACTAGGAATGAGCAGTTCTTC.